This note documents a single T cell receptor beta chain sequence. The antigen remains undetermined. Unique molecular identifiers were added to individual cDNA molecules. One entry per CDR3 protein, called by TCRdb with MiXCR from the 5' RACE reads. The sample consists of over 50,000 distinct CDR3 sequences, approximately 7.6% of them appearing once. The V and J ends lost 8 bases and 8 bases, in that order; junction bases with no gene match: 7. Germline V lookup: CDR1 MNHEY, CDR2 SVGEGT. CDR3 length equals 14 residues. These data originate in a study of early T cells in non-severe SARS-CoV-2 infection. The wider study: Alpha and beta chains were unpaired, from unsorted whole-blood bulk RNA. Whole-study findings and limits: VDJdb-based annotation leaned toward anti-spike CD8 responses and missed private and CD4 specificities.

The source is an adult who was a healthcare worker with PCR-confirmed SARS-CoV-2 infection or an uninfected control (not recorded which). The sequenced sample was whole blood. The chain links TRBV6-2 or TRBV6-3 to TRBJ2-1, with 12 bases aligning to TRBD1. CDR3 coding DNA: TGTGCCAGCTACGGGACAGGGGGCAACGATGAGCAGTTCTTC. It yields the protein CASYGTGGNDEQFF.